This entry lists 9 T cell receptor beta chains sequenced from one sample in a study of T cells in Graves' hyperthyroidism and ophthalmopathy. Authors of the study amplified TCR beta CDR3 regions from RNA transcripts. During a first-round RT-PCR of the TCR CDR3, the HTBI primer set was used. One entry per CDR3 protein results from TCRdb running MiXCR on the multiplex PCR reads. The sample lists 310,000 or so distinct CDR3 sequences; over 15% were seen once. The specimen was blood. The origin of the receptors is a woman aged 55-69 years with Graves' ophthalmopathy.

The J gene is TRBJ2-7, the V gene TRBV12-3 or TRBV12-4; TRBD1 matches 7 bases. CDR3 length: 14 residues. V shed 4 bases and J 4 bases; nucleotides not matched to a gene: 7. CDR3 sequence: CASSSTGPVYEQYF. CDR3 nucleotide sequence: TGTGCCAGCAGTTCGACAGGGCCGGTTTACGAGCAGTACTTC.

This clonotype was seen many times. J is TRBJ1-1 and V is TRBV5-8; D is perhaps TRBD1 (5 bases). Per germline, CDR1 SGHTS and CDR2 YDEGEE. The CDR3 runs to 14 residues. Trimming removed 1 base from V and 11 bases from J, with 18 bases in between. Written as DNA, the CDR3 is TGTGCCAGCAGCTTGCTTGGTCCGGGGGTGTCGGCTTTCTTT. This codes for CASSLLGPGVSAFF.

This clonotype came up many times. The chain recombines TRBV5-1 with TRBJ2-7; TRBD2 might be the D (5 bases). Per the germline V gene, CDR1 is SGHRS and CDR2 is YFSETQ. This CDR3 contains 15 residues. Deletions cut 0 bases from V and 5 bases from J, with 15 bases between. The CDR3: CASSLEVRGFDEQYF. The CDR3 DNA reads TGCGCCAGCAGCTTGGAAGTTCGGGGATTCGACGAGCAGTACTTC. Supplemented by reference TRBV5-1 and TRBJ2-7, the full variable domain reads KAGVTQTPRYLIKTRGQQVTLSCSPISGHRSVSWYQQTPGQGLQFLFEYFSETQRNKGNFPGRFSGRQFSNSRSEMNVSTLELGDSALYLCASSLEVRGFDEQYFGPGTRLTVT.

The J gene is TRBJ2-5, the V gene TRBV5-1; 10 bases fit TRBD2. The germline CDR1 and CDR2 sequences are SGHRS and YFSETQ. The V gene end was trimmed by 2 bases and the J gene end by 1 base; junction bases not matched to a gene: 8. This CDR3 is built from 17 residues. CDR3 loop: CASSLTTSGLSQETQYF. The CDR3 nucleotides are TGCGCCAGCAGCTTAACGACTAGCGGGCTCTCCCAAGAGACCCAGTACTTC.

The chain couples TRBV6-1 to TRBJ2-3; 7 bases line up with TRBD2. V shed 5 bases, J shed 0 bases, and the junction held 8 bases outside the gene matches. Germline loops: CDR1 MNHNS, CDR2 SASEGT. The CDR3 length is 16 residues. The DNA of the CDR3 is TGTGCCAGCAGTCCCGGGCTAGCGGTGAGCACAGATACGCAGTATTTT. It is translated as CASSPGLAVSTDTQYF.

This clonotype was observed a few times. This chain links TRBV30 with TRBJ2-7; 8 positions match TRBD2. Germline V gives CDR1 GTSNPN, CDR2 SVGIG (reference sequence). V dropped 5 bases and J dropped 2; count of bases not matched to a gene: 8. This CDR3 has 14 amino acids. The CDR3 bases are TGTGCCTGGTGCTGGACTAGCAAGGCCTACGAGCAGTACTTC. Protein sequence: CAWCWTSKAYEQYF.

This clonotype was recorded many times. The genes are TRBV7-3 and TRBJ2-1; D unresolved. Germline CDR1 reads SGHTA; CDR2 reads FQGTGA. V dropped 5 bases and J dropped 1 base, with 12 bases sitting between them. This CDR3 is 15 amino acids long. In DNA, the CDR3 is TGTGCCAGCAGCCCCCGACCGGAGTCCTACAATGAGCAGTTCTTC. Translation gives CASSPRPESYNEQFF.

The chain couples TRBV20-1 to TRBJ2-3; 8 positions match TRBD2. V shed 6 bases, J shed 4 bases, and the junction held 9 bases outside the gene matches. Germline CDR1 is DFQATT and CDR2 is SNEGSKA (reference sequence). This CDR3 contains 14 residues. The CDR3 loop is CSAPSREGADTQYF. The CDR3 coding sequence is TGCAGTGCCCCTAGCCGGGAGGGCGCAGATACGCAGTATTTT.

This clonotype appeared many times. The genes are TRBV5-5 and TRBJ1-1; no firm D call. Trimming left V 2 bases short and J 7 bases short, with 9 bases between. Germline loops: CDR1 SGHKS, CDR2 YYEKEE (reference sequence). This CDR3 region has 12 residues. The CDR3 reads CASSFHGDEAFF. As DNA, the CDR3 is TGTGCCAGCAGCTTTCACGGGGATGAAGCTTTCTTT.